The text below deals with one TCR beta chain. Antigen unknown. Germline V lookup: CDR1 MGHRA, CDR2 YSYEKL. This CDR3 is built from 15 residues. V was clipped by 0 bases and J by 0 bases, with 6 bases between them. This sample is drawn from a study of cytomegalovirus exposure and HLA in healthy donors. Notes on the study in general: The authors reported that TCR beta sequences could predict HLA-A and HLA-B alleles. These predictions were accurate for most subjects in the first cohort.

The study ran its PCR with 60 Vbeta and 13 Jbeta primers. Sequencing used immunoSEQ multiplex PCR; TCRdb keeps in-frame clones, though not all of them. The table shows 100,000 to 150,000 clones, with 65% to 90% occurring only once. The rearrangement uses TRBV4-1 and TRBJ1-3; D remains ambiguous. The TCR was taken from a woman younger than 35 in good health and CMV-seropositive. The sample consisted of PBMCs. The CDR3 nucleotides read TGCGCCAGCAGCCAAGACCGGAGCTCTGGAAACACCATATATTTT. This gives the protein CASSQDRSSGNTIYF.